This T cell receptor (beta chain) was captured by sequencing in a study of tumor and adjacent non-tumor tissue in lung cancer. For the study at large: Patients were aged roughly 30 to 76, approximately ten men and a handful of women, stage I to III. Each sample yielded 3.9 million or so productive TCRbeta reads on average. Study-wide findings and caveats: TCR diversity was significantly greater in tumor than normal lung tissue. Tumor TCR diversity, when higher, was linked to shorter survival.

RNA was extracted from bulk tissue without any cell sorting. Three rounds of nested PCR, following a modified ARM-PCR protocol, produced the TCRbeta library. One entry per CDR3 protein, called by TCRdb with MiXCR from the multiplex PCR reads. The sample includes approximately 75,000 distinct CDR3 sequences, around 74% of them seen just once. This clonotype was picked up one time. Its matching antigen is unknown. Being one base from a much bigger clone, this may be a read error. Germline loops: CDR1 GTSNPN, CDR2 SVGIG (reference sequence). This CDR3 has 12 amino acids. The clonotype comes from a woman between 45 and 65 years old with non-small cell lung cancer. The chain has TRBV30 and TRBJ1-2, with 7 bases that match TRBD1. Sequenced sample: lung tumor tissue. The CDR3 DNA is TGTGCCTGGTCAGGGGGTGTCTATAGCTACACCTTC. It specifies CAWSGGVYSYTF.